This TCR beta chain stems from a study of response to subunit inactivated influenza vaccine. Study conclusions and caveats: Seasonal influenza vaccination, on each occasion, was suggested by the authors to recruit few new T cells.

This clonotype was found many times. What it binds is unknown. TCRdb re-derived calls from the RT-PCR reads in MiXCR, one entry per CDR3 protein. This sample has about 540,000 distinct CDR3 sequences, with 11% to 15% found just once. V was pared by 3 bases and J by 8 bases, with 4 bases between. The CDR3 extends over 11 amino acids. The J gene is TRBJ2-2, the V gene TRBV12-3 or TRBV12-4, with D unclear. Sequencing used PBMCs from blood, obtained approximately 13 days after vaccination. The receptor was isolated from a man over 45 who received an inactivated influenza vaccine. The CDR3 bases are TGTGCCAGCAGTTTTGTTGGGGAGCTGTTTTTT. Translation: CASSFVGELFF.